Each of the 24 T cell receptor beta chains below was sequenced from the same sample in a study of T-cell memory formation after mild COVID-19. Each CDR3 protein is one row after TCRdb ran MiXCR on the 5' RACE reads. In the table there are some 300,000 distinct CDR3 sequences, roughly 19% of which are singletons. The sequenced sample was PBMCs or a T cell subset sorted from them (not recorded which). Receptors originate from a man younger than 35 who had mild COVID-19 (a few samples of this study predate the infection). Cell type and time point are not known.

In its sample, this clonotype was seen a few times. The chain employs TRBV29-1 and TRBJ2-5, with 10 bases matching TRBD1. The CDR3 spans 15 residues. CDR1 is SQVTM, CDR2 ANQGSEA, per germline. Germline trimming cut 3 bases from V and 10 bases from J; bases unmatched to any gene: 14. CDR3 coding DNA: TGCAGCGTTGACCTCGGACAGGGGGATGCCTTAAACCAGTACTTC. Encoded protein: CSVDLGQGDALNQYF.

This clonotype occurred a few times. The V gene is TRBV24-1, the J gene TRBJ2-5; no definite D call. The CDR3 runs to 12 residues. From germline, CDR1 is KGHDR and CDR2 SFDVKD. Trimming removed 7 bases at V and 7 bases at J, with 12 bases between. CDR3 bases: TGTGCCACCAGAGATGAATCTTGGACCCAGTACTTC. This sequence encodes CATRDESWTQYF.

This clonotype was seen more than once but under ten times. The chain couples TRBV7-9 to TRBJ2-7, with unresolved D. Between the trimmed V and J ends, which lost 3 bases and 3 bases, there was a span of 9 bases. CDR1 and CDR2 (germline): SEHNR, FQNEAQ (reference sequence). The CDR3 sequence is 13 residues long. This chain's CDR3 is CASSFSGYYEQYF. The CDR3 coding sequence is TGTGCCAGCAGCTTTTCCGGTTACTACGAGCAGTACTTC. The whole variable domain, filled in from reference TRBV7-9 and TRBJ2-7, reads DTGVSQNPRHKITKRGQNVTFRCDPISEHNRLYWYRQTLGQGPEFLTYFQNEAQLEKSRLLSDRFSAERPKGSFSTLEIQRTEQGDSAMYLCASSFSGYYEQYFGPGTRLTVT.

The chain carries TRBV29-1 and TRBJ1-2, with D uncertain. V was pared by 3 bases and J by 4 bases, with 6 bases between. CDR1 SQVTM and CDR2 ANQGSEA come from the germline V gene. The CDR3 loop spans 11 amino acids. The CDR3 sequence is CSVEDPYGYTF. Written as DNA, the CDR3 is TGCAGCGTTGAGGATCCCTATGGCTACACCTTC.

This chain uses TRBV5-1 with TRBJ1-2; no clear D. This CDR3 contains 15 residues. The germline V gene has CDR1 SGHRS and CDR2 YFSETQ. V lost 0 bases to trimming and J lost 1 base, with 10 bases between them. The CDR3 loop is CASSLAAGFNYGYTF. In DNA form, the CDR3 reads TGCGCCAGCAGCTTGGCCGCAGGCTTTAACTATGGCTACACCTTC.

The gene calls are TRBV2 and TRBJ2-2; 12 bases map to TRBD2. Losses at the gene ends were 5 bases for V and 2 bases for J; bases not matched to a gene: 9. There are 18 residues in the CDR3. Germline CDR1 SNHLY, CDR2 FYNNEI. The CDR3 loop reads CASSSLAGGPANTGELFF. DNA for the CDR3: TGTGCCAGCAGTTCCCTAGCGGGGGGGCCGGCAAACACCGGGGAGCTGTTTTTT.

The table lists this clonotype with a few counts. The rearrangement links TRBV6-5 to TRBJ1-5; D might be TRBD1 (5 bases). V lost 0 bases and J 1 base, leaving 10 bases between the germline ends. The CDR3 totals 16 residues. Germline CDR1 and CDR2: MNHEY and SVGAGI. The CDR3 region has the DNA TGTGCCAGCAGTTACTCGACGGGGGGGAGCAATCAGCCCCAGCATTTT. Protein sequence: CASSYSTGGSNQPQHF.

The V gene is TRBV20-1, the J gene TRBJ2-1, with 10 bases that match TRBD2. CDR1 and CDR2 (germline): DFQATT, SNEGSKA (reference sequence). CDR3 size: 15 residues. V dropped 3 bases and J dropped 6; count of bases not matched to a gene: 8. This CDR3 reads CSASLGLAWGNEQFF. The DNA for the CDR3 is TGCAGTGCTAGCCTGGGACTAGCGTGGGGCAATGAGCAGTTCTTC.

This clonotype was seen only a few times. The rearrangement links TRBV12-3 or TRBV12-4 to TRBJ2-1; the D is unclear. This CDR3 has 14 amino acids. With 7 bases removed from V and 4 bases from J, the gap between germline ends came to 14 bases. CDR3 in DNA: TGTGCCAGCATTCTCGGTCCCGCTTACAATGAGCAGTTCTTC. This translates into CASILGPAYNEQFF.

The chain has TRBV10-3 and TRBJ1-1; D might be TRBD1 (5 bases). CDR1 and CDR2 from the germline V gene are ENHRY and SYGVKD. V dropped 3 bases and J dropped 8 bases, with 13 bases sitting between them. The CDR3 spans 13 residues. The CDR3 nucleotides are TGTGCCATCAGTGAAATGGCGTGGGGGGAAGCTTTCTTT. This codes for CAISEMAWGEAFF.

This clonotype was recorded a few times. The chain employs TRBV7-2 and TRBJ2-2; 11 bases are a match to TRBD1. Germline CDR1 reads SGHTA; CDR2 reads FQGNSA. CDR3 length: 16 amino acids. V dropped 6 bases and J dropped 5; count of bases not matched to a gene: 8. The CDR3 nucleotides read TGTGCCAGCAGAAGGGACCGGGACAGGGGGACCGGGGAGCTGTTTTTT. It codes for CASRRDRDRGTGELFF.

This clonotype came up a few times. The gene calls are TRBV6-2 or TRBV6-3 and TRBJ1-6; TRBD1 is a possible D gene (6 bases). V was cut by 6 bases and J by 0 bases, with 12 bases left in between. The germline gives CDR1 MNHEY, CDR2 SVGEGT. This CDR3 is 16 amino acids long. CDR3 loop: CASRGHLSSYNSPLHF. CDR3 DNA sequence: TGTGCCAGCAGGGGACATCTGAGCTCCTATAATTCACCCCTCCACTTT.

This clonotype has only a few counts. V usage is TRBV4-1 and J usage is TRBJ2-5; 7 nucleotides agree with TRBD1. The CDR3 contains 14 residues. J was trimmed by 2 bases and V by 3 bases; bases with no gene match: 3. Germline V lookup: CDR1 MGHRA, CDR2 YSYEKL. Here the CDR3 DNA reads TGCGCCAGCAGCCACCCGGGACAGCAAGAGACCCAGTACTTC. The encoded protein is CASSHPGQQETQYF.

The chain joins TRBV7-9 to TRBJ1-1, with D tentatively TRBD1 (5 bases). There are 17 residues in the CDR3. V gave up 6 bases and J gave up 2 bases, with 22 bases separating them. Germline V gene sequence: CDR1 SEHNR, CDR2 FQNEAQ (reference sequence). The CDR3 protein is CASRPSPGRAPNTEAFF. The CDR3 DNA sequence: TGTGCCAGCAGGCCAAGCCCGGGGCGGGCCCCAAACACTGAAGCTTTCTTT.

This clonotype was counted only a few times. The chain combines TRBV28 with TRBJ2-7, with 8 bases that match TRBD2. Trimming at V came to 5 bases and at J to 2 bases, leaving 5 bases not matched to a gene. Per germline, CDR1 MDHEN and CDR2 SYDVKM. CDR3 length equals 14 residues. CDR3 coding DNA: TGTGCCAGCAGTCGGACTAGCCGGGCCTACGAGCAGTACGTC. Its translation is CASSRTSRAYEQYV.

The chain has TRBV12-3 or TRBV12-4 and TRBJ2-7; D possibly uses TRBD1 or TRBD2 (5 bases each). The CDR3 length is 15 residues. V was clipped by 1 base and J by 1 base, with 11 bases between them. CDR3 DNA: TGTGCCAGCAGTTTAGTGAAGGGACCGTCCTACGAGCAGTACTTC. Residues: CASSLVKGPSYEQYF.

The chain has TRBV5-1 and TRBJ2-3; D is ambiguous. CDR3 length: 14 residues. The germline gives CDR1 SGHRS, CDR2 YFSETQ. Deletions cut 2 bases from V and 4 bases from J, with 11 bases between. CDR3 amino acids: CASSFRGRADTQYF. DNA of the CDR3: TGCGCCAGCAGCTTTCGCGGTCGGGCAGATACGCAGTATTTT.

The table lists this clonotype with a few counts. The V call is TRBV4-3, the J call TRBJ1-2; D is perhaps TRBD1 (6 bases). The germline gives CDR1 LGHNA, CDR2 YSLEER. V lost 3 bases and J lost 2, with 13 bases in between. The CDR3 length is 15 residues. CDR3 DNA: TGCGCCAGCAGCCACCAGACAGGAGCAAACTATGGCTACACCTTC. This encodes CASSHQTGANYGYTF.

This clonotype was found a few times. The V and J genes are TRBV7-9 and TRBJ2-7; 9 bases match TRBD2. CDR3 length: 15 amino acids. Germline loops: CDR1 SEHNR, CDR2 FQNEAQ (reference sequence). Trimming cost V 3 bases and J 0 bases; bases outside gene matches: 3. CDR3 nucleotide sequence: TGTGCCAGCAGCTTCTCTAGCGGGGTCTCCTACGAGCAGTACTTC. Its protein product is CASSFSSGVSYEQYF.

This chain joins TRBV6-5 and TRBJ1-2, with a tentative D call TRBD1 (5 bases). V was pared by 6 bases and J by 0 bases, with 11 bases between. Germline V lookup: CDR1 MNHEY, CDR2 SVGAGI. The length of the CDR3 is 14 residues. DNA of the CDR3: TGTGCCAGCAGCGAGGGGAGGCCTAACTATGGCTACACCTTC. Amino acid sequence: CASSEGRPNYGYTF.

This clonotype came up a few times. The chain has TRBV7-2 and TRBJ1-5; D gene unclear. The V gene's germline CDR1 is SGHTA and CDR2 FQGNSA. The CDR3 has 13 amino acids. V was clipped by 0 bases and J by 7 bases, with 7 bases between them. The CDR3: CASSLAEVQPQHF. The CDR3 bases are TGTGCCAGCAGCTTAGCGGAAGTGCAGCCCCAGCATTTT. The full variable domain, completed using reference TRBV7-2 and TRBJ1-5, is GAGVSQSPSNKVTEKGKDVELRCDPISGHTALYWYRQSLGQGLEFLIYFQGNSAPDKSGLPSDRFSAERTGGSVSTLTIQRTQQEDSAVYLCASSLAEVQPQHFGDGTRLSIL.

The J gene is TRBJ1-3, the V gene TRBV7-2; 7 bases align to TRBD1. J lost 2 bases, V lost 5 bases, and 6 bases had no gene match. Germline values: CDR1 SGHTA, CDR2 FQGNSA. The CDR3 spans 15 residues. CDR3 coding DNA: TGTGCCAGCAGCCCACAGGGGATAGCTGGAAACACCATATATTTT. This encodes CASSPQGIAGNTIYF.

The chain links TRBV6-1 to TRBJ1-2; D is ambiguous. Per germline, CDR1 MNHNS and CDR2 SASEGT. There are 13 residues in the CDR3. The V gene lost 2 bases and the J gene lost 7 bases, with 11 bases spanning the gap. CDR3 DNA sequence: TGTGCCAGCAGTGAATCGCGGGAGCGTGGCTACACCTTC. Translation: CASSESRERGYTF.

This clonotype was seen a few times. This chain connects TRBV7-2 to TRBJ2-5; tentatively, D is TRBD2 (6 bases). Germline values: CDR1 SGHTA, CDR2 FQGNSA. V dropped 1 base and J dropped 6 bases, with 12 bases sitting between them. CDR3 length equals 14 residues. DNA of the CDR3: TGTGCCAGCAGCTTAGGGGCGGGGAAGCAGACCCAGTACTTC. Translated, it gives CASSLGAGKQTQYF.